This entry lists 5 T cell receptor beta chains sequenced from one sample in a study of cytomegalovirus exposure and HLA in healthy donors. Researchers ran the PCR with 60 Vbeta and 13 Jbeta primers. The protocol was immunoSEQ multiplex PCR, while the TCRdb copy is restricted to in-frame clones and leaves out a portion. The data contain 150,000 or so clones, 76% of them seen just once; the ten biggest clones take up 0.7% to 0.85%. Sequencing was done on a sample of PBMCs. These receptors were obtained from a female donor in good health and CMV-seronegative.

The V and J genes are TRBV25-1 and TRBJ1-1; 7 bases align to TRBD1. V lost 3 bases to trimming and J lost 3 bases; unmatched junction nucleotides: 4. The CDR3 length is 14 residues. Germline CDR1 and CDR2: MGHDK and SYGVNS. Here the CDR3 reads CASSEEGAYTEAFF. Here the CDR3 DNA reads TGTGCCAGCAGTGAGGAGGGGGCGTACACTGAAGCTTTCTTT.

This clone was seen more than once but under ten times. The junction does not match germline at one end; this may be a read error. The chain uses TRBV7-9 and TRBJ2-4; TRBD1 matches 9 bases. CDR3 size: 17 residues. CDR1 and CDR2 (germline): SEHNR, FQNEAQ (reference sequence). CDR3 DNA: TGTGCCAGCAGCTTCCCACCAGGACAGGGGACCAAAAACAGTCAGTACTTC. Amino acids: CASSFPPGQGTKNSQYF. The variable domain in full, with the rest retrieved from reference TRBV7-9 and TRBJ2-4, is DTGVSQNPRHKITKRGQNVTFRCDPISEHNRLYWYRQTLGQGPEFLTYFQNEAQLEKSRLLSDRFSAERPKGSFSTLEIQRTEQGDSAMYLCASSFPPGQGTKNSQYFGAGTRLSVL.

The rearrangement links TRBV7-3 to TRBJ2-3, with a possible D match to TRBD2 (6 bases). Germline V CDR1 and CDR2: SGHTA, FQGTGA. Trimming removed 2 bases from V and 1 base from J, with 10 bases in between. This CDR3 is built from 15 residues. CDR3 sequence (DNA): TGTGCCAGCAGCTTACACGGGAGTGGCACAGATACGCAGTATTTT. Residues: CASSLHGSGTDTQYF.

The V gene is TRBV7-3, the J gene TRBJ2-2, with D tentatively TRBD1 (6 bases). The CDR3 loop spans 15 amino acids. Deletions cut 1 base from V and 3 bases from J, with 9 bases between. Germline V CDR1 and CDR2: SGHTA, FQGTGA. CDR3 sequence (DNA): TGTGCCAGCAGCTTAAGGAGACAGGACACCGGGGAGCTGTTTTTT. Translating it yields CASSLRRQDTGELFF. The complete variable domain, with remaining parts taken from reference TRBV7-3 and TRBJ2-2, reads GAGVSQTPSNKVTEKGKYVELRCDPISGHTALYWYRQSLGQGPEFLIYFQGTGAADDSGLPNDRFFAVRPEGSVSTLKIQRTERGDSAVYLCASSLRRQDTGELFFGEGSRLTVL.

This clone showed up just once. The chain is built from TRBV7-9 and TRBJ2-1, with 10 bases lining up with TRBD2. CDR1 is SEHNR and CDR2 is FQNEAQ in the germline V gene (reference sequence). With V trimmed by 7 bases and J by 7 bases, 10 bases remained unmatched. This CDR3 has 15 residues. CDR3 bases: TGTGCCAGCACCGATGGACTAGCGGCGATAAATGAGCAGTTCTTC. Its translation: CASTDGLAAINEQFF.